Reported below is one T cell receptor beta chain. Its antigen is not identified. The entry originates in a study of CD8 T cell repertoires and HIV-1 epitope variants. Overall study context: Separate from the cultures, 1M uncultured T cells served as baseline.

Trimming removed 2 bases at V and 5 bases at J, with 19 bases between. Germline V lookup: CDR1 LGHNA, CDR2 YSLEER. This CDR3 has 16 amino acids. Findings and limits, study-wide: Some 10 antigen-specific TCR beta clonotypes were found; 5 to 7 seemed cross-reactive to variants. Nef KF9 drew five clonotypes and HW9 one, without TAALDMSHF responses.

Some clones are missing from TCRdb's copy, which holds only in-frame ones; the method was immunoSEQ multiplex PCR. Here the sample spans fewer than 7,000 clones, around 69% being singletons. The sequenced sample consisted of cultured CD8+ T cells derived from PBMCs. The rearrangement uses TRBV4-3 and TRBJ2-7; maybe TRBD1 (6 bases). The sequence came from a male donor with HIV. DNA of the CDR3: TGCGCCAGCAGCCAAACCCGACAGGTCCCCTGGGACGAGCAGTACTTC. Translated, it gives CASSQTRQVPWDEQYF.